What follows are 27 T cell receptor beta chains derived from one specimen sequenced in a study of radiation and T cells in renal cell carcinoma. Time point of the sample: blood 4 weeks post-SBRT, at nephrectomy. Specified treatment: 15 Gy SBRT to primary tumor, nephrectomy 4 weeks later. TCRdb's copy holds only in-frame clones and misses some; the assay was immunoSEQ multiplex PCR. The sample contains around 45,000 clones, over 80% of which appear only once. Specimen: blood, collected from a patient whose treatment included radiotherapy and nephrectomy. The receptors stem from a woman in her 70s with renal cell carcinoma.

In its sample, this clone was seen once. The chain joins TRBV5-1 to TRBJ1-3, with D possibly matching TRBD1 (6 bases). The CDR3 runs 14 residues. The germline V gene encodes CDR1 SGHRS and CDR2 YFSETQ. Trimming pared 0 bases from V and 4 bases from J, leaving 8 bases between. The CDR3 DNA reads as TGCGCCAGCAGCTTGGGACAGGTGGGAAACACCATATATTTT. Amino acid sequence: CASSLGQVGNTIYF. Combining the CDR3 with reference TRBV5-1 and TRBJ1-3 gives the whole variable domain KAGVTQTPRYLIKTRGQQVTLSCSPISGHRSVSWYQQTPGQGLQFLFEYFSETQRNKGNFPGRFSGRQFSNSRSEMNVSTLELGDSALYLCASSLGQVGNTIYFGEGSWLTVV.

This clone has just one count. The V and J genes are TRBV7-9 and TRBJ1-1; the D is unclear. From germline, CDR1 is SEHNR and CDR2 FQNEAQ (reference sequence). This CDR3 contains 14 residues. V was cut by 1 base and J by 1 base, with 7 bases left in between. CDR3 protein: CASSLVTTNTEAFF. The CDR3 region has the DNA TGTGCCAGCAGCTTAGTTACCACGAACACTGAAGCTTTCTTT.

This clone appeared once. The gene calls are TRBV19 and TRBJ1-1; possibly TRBD1 for D (5 bases). CDR1 and CDR2 from the germline V gene are LNHDA and SQIVND (reference sequence). V gave up 4 bases and J gave up 3 bases, with 15 bases separating them. The CDR3 spans 15 residues. Written as DNA, the CDR3 is TGTGCCAGTAGTAATGGCGGGGACCCTCACACTGAAGCTTTCTTT. Protein: CASSNGGDPHTEAFF.

This clone was seen only once. This chain joins TRBV5-5 and TRBJ2-3; TRBD2 matches 13 bases. The CDR3 sequence is 16 residues long. CDR1 is SGHKS, CDR2 YYEKEE, per germline (reference sequence). The junction had 6 bases not matched to a gene; V was cut back by 4 bases and J by 4 bases. For the CDR3, the DNA is TGTGCCAGCAGCAGGACTAGCGGGAGTGGGTCAGATACGCAGTATTTT. This gives the protein CASSRTSGSGSDTQYF.

The chain uses TRBV6-6 and TRBJ1-2; D might be TRBD1 (6 bases). Per the germline V gene, CDR1 is MNHNY and CDR2 is SVGAGI (reference sequence). This CDR3 is built from 14 residues. The V gene lost 2 bases and the J gene lost 4 bases, with 11 bases spanning the gap. CDR3 DNA: TGTGCCAGCAGTTACGGGGGCCAGTCCTATGGCTACACCTTC. This translates into CASSYGGQSYGYTF.

CDR3 sequence (DNA): TGTGCCAGCAGCTTAGTGGCAGGGGTCTACACCGGGGAGCTGTTTTTT. It yields the protein CASSLVAGVYTGELFF. The V gene is TRBV7-2, the J gene TRBJ2-2; D might be TRBD1 (6 bases). The CDR3 covers 16 residues. From germline, CDR1 is SGHTA and CDR2 FQGNSA. V was clipped by 1 base and J by 3 bases, with 12 bases between them. Looking up the rest from reference TRBV7-2 and TRBJ2-2 gives the full variable domain: GAGVSQSPSNKVTEKGKDVELRCDPISGHTALYWYRQSLGQGLEFLIYFQGNSAPDKSGLPSDRFSAERTGGSVSTLTIQRTQQEDSAVYLCASSLVAGVYTGELFFGEGSRLTVL.

The V and J genes are TRBV9 and TRBJ2-3; 7 bases agree with TRBD2. J lost 0 bases, V lost 3 bases, and 7 bases had no gene match. This CDR3 has 16 residues. Per the germline V gene, CDR1 is SGDLS and CDR2 is YYNGEE. The CDR3 DNA reads TGTGCCAGCAGCGCGACTAGCCGGACTAGCACAGATACGCAGTATTTT. Protein product: CASSATSRTSTDTQYF.

This clone was seen more than once but under ten times. This chain joins TRBV29-1 and TRBJ2-5; D is unclear. The V and J ends lost 6 bases and 4 bases respectively, with 6 bases between them. The germline CDR1 and CDR2 sequences are SQVTM and ANQGSEA. CDR3 length: 10 residues. The CDR3 loop reads CSVALETQYF. The DNA of the CDR3 is TGCAGCGTGGCACTAGAGACCCAGTACTTC.

The chain has TRBV4-1 and TRBJ1-2; 9 bases are shared with TRBD1. Germline V gene sequence: CDR1 MGHRA, CDR2 YSYEKL. Losses at the gene ends were 3 bases for V and 3 bases for J; bases not matched to a gene: 5. The CDR3 has 15 amino acids. CDR3 region: CASSHPTGGDYGYTF. DNA of the CDR3: TGCGCCAGCAGCCACCCGACAGGGGGGGACTATGGCTACACCTTC.

A few counts support this clone. This rearrangement joins TRBV7-9 to TRBJ2-1; 8 positions agree with TRBD1. After removal of 4 bases from V and 6 bases from J, the junction contained 11 bases not matched to a gene. CDR3 length equals 16 residues. Germline CDR1 and CDR2: SEHNR and FQNEAQ (reference sequence). The CDR3 bases are TGTGCCAGCAGCTCACCGGACAGGGACCCGGTCAATGAGCAGTTCTTC. Its translation is CASSSPDRDPVNEQFF.

The rearrangement joins TRBV5-1 to TRBJ2-1; D might be TRBD1 (6 bases). The CDR3 is 15 residues long. Germline-derived CDR1 and CDR2 are SGHRS and YFSETQ. Trimming took 0 bases from V and 7 from J, leaving 14 bases between them. The CDR3 DNA reads TGCGCCAGCAGCTTGGGGTATCAGGGGCAAAATGAGCAGTTCTTC. This sequence encodes CASSLGYQGQNEQFF.

This chain joins TRBV6-5 and TRBJ2-7; D assignment may be TRBD1 or TRBD2 (6 bases each). The CDR3 spans 15 residues. V lost 2 bases to trimming and J lost 2 bases, with 13 bases between them. Per the germline V gene, CDR1 is MNHEY and CDR2 is SVGAGI. The CDR3 region is CASSYGGGPAYEQYF. As DNA, the CDR3 is TGTGCCAGCAGTTACGGTGGGGGGCCCGCCTACGAGCAGTACTTC.

The chain uses TRBV13 and TRBJ1-2; a weak D match, TRBD1 (5 bases). V was pared by 4 bases and J by 3 bases, with 24 bases between. CDR1 is PRHDT and CDR2 is FYEKMQ in the germline V gene (reference sequence). This CDR3 has 18 amino acids. The CDR3 region is CASSSRWARPWGDYGYTF. In DNA form, the CDR3 reads TGTGCCAGCAGCTCAAGATGGGCCCGACCCTGGGGGGACTATGGCTACACCTTC. The full variable domain, rest sourced from reference TRBV13 and TRBJ1-2, is AAGVIQSPRHLIKEKRETATLKCYPIPRHDTVYWYQQGPGQDPQFLISFYEKMQSDKGSIPDRFSAQQFSDYHSELNMSSLELGDSALYFCASSSRWARPWGDYGYTFGSGTRLTVV.

This chain joins TRBV9 and TRBJ2-5; D is perhaps TRBD1 (7 bases). CDR3 length: 13 amino acids. The germline gives CDR1 SGDLS, CDR2 YYNGEE. The V end was cut by 7 bases, the J end by 4 bases, with 14 bases between. The CDR3 nucleotides read TGTGCCAGCGGGGGCAGGGGGGCAGAGACCCAGTACTTC. It translates to CASGGRGAETQYF.

This chain links TRBV5-1 with TRBJ1-6, with no clear D. V was cut by 0 bases and J by 3 bases, with 10 bases left in between. The CDR3 extends over 16 amino acids. Germline loops: CDR1 SGHRS, CDR2 YFSETQ. DNA of the CDR3: TGCGCCAGCAGCTTGGGGCAGGACTTCTATAATTCACCCCTCCACTTT. Translation: CASSLGQDFYNSPLHF.

This chain uses TRBV5-6 with TRBJ1-2; 9 bases are shared with TRBD1. The CDR3 is 14 amino acids. The J segment lost 5 bases and the V segment lost 4 bases, leaving 6 bases of the junction unmatched. Germline lookup yields CDR1 SGHDT and CDR2 YYEEEE. The DNA for the CDR3 is TGTGCCAGCAGCCAGGGGACAGGGTTATATGGCTACACCTTC. Translated: CASSQGTGLYGYTF.

This clone was observed a single time. V is TRBV27 and J is TRBJ2-2; 8 nucleotides match TRBD1. Losses at the gene ends were 8 bases for V and 7 bases for J; bases not matched to a gene: 6. The CDR3 runs to 13 residues. The germline V gene has CDR1 MNHEY and CDR2 SMNVEV (reference sequence). The CDR3, as DNA: TGTGCCAGCCGGGACAGGATTGACGGGGAGCTGTTTTTT. Protein sequence: CASRDRIDGELFF.

J is TRBJ1-1 and V is TRBV7-2; D not certain. CDR1 and CDR2 (germline): SGHTA, FQGNSA. Trimming cost V 2 bases and J 6 bases, with 7 bases left between them. This CDR3 comprises 12 residues. The CDR3 sequence: CASSLRGAEAFF. CDR3 bases: TGTGCCAGCAGCTTACGGGGAGCTGAAGCTTTCTTT.

The gene calls are TRBV7-2 and TRBJ2-7; 10 bases align to TRBD2. This CDR3 comprises 15 residues. J lost 4 bases, V lost 5 bases, and 8 bases had no gene match. The germline V gene encodes CDR1 SGHTA and CDR2 FQGNSA. CDR3 sequence reads: CASSPGLAETYEQYF. Here the CDR3 DNA reads TGTGCCAGCAGCCCCGGACTAGCGGAGACTTACGAGCAGTACTTC.

This clone has just a few counts. This rearrangement joins TRBV5-1 to TRBJ1-1; 8 nucleotides line up with TRBD1. This CDR3 has 14 residues. V was clipped by 4 bases and J by 6 bases; unmatched bases: 8. Germline assignment: CDR1 SGHRS and CDR2 YFSETQ. The DNA for the CDR3 is TGCGCCAGCAGCGCGAAGACAGGGGCCCCTGAAGCTTTCTTT. Protein: CASSAKTGAPEAFF.

The chain recombines TRBV5-8 with TRBJ1-6; perhaps TRBD1 as D (5 bases). Per the germline V gene, CDR1 is SGHTS and CDR2 is YDEGEE. The CDR3 extends over 18 amino acids. Deletions cut 0 bases from V and 0 bases from J, with 13 bases between. CDR3 bases: TGTGCCAGCAGCTTGGTCGGGGCCGCGAGCTCCTATAATTCACCCCTCCACTTT. As protein: CASSLVGAASSYNSPLHF.

The chain employs TRBV6-5 and TRBJ1-5; no clear D. The CDR3 contains 16 residues. From germline, CDR1 is MNHEY and CDR2 SVGAGI. The V end lost 2 bases, the J end lost 5 bases, and 16 bases lay between the germline ends. The CDR3 sequence: CASSYELRSLDQPQHF. The CDR3 nucleotides read TGTGCCAGCAGTTACGAGCTACGGAGTTTAGATCAGCCCCAGCATTTT.

As DNA, the CDR3 is TGCAGCGTCGCCCCACATATCGGGACAGTGAAGAATGAGCAGTTCTTC. Encoded protein: CSVAPHIGTVKNEQFF. The V gene is TRBV29-1, the J gene TRBJ2-1; TRBD1 aligns across 7 bases. Germline V lookup: CDR1 SQVTM, CDR2 ANQGSEA. This CDR3 region has 16 residues. With 6 bases clipped from V and 7 bases from J, the junction kept 18 bases outside the gene matches.

This rearrangement joins TRBV7-9 to TRBJ2-5, with TRBD2 as a possible D gene (6 bases). The V gene lost 0 bases and the J gene lost 5 bases, with 13 bases spanning the gap. The CDR3 sequence is 15 residues long. The germline V gene has CDR1 SEHNR and CDR2 FQNEAQ (reference sequence). The CDR3 protein is CASSLATTAGETQYF. As DNA, the CDR3 is TGTGCCAGCAGCTTAGCGACCACAGCGGGCGAGACCCAGTACTTC.

This clone appeared a few times. This sequence joins TRBV9 and TRBJ2-2; D is undetermined. From germline, CDR1 is SGDLS and CDR2 YYNGEE. V was cut by 4 bases and J by 5 bases, with 6 bases left in between. This CDR3 region has 12 residues. The CDR3 spells CASSLGTGELFF. CDR3 DNA: TGTGCCAGCAGCTTAGGTACCGGGGAGCTGTTTTTT.

The rearrangement joins TRBV5-4 to TRBJ2-1; 13 bases line up with TRBD2. The CDR3 length is 16 residues. V trimming: 7 bases; J trimming: 9 bases; junction bases outside the gene matches: 13. The germline CDR1 and CDR2 sequences are SGHNT and YYREEE (reference sequence). CDR3 sequence reads: CASAPPRTSGSVEQFF. CDR3 coding DNA: TGTGCCAGCGCACCCCCCCGGACTAGCGGGAGTGTTGAGCAGTTCTTC.

This chain links TRBV6-1 with TRBJ1-5; D perhaps matches TRBD1 (6 bases). The CDR3 length is 13 residues. CDR1 and CDR2 from the germline V gene are MNHNS and SASEGT. The ends were cut back, 3 bases at V and 5 bases at J, with 8 bases in the middle. The CDR3 bases are TGTGCCAGCAGTGAGAGGGGGGATCAGCCCCAGCATTTT. It encodes CASSERGDQPQHF.